This T cell receptor beta chain was observed in a study of blood T cell repertoires in COVID-19. Study-level background: PBMCs, B-cell-depleted T cells, or T cells were the source of the cDNA or gDNA that made up the material.

Recruitment covered about 25 US areas and drew participants whose ages spanned roughly 18 to 90 years. The ends were cut back, 0 bases at V and 3 bases at J, with 14 bases in the middle. The CDR3 runs to 15 residues. Germline V gives CDR1 GTSNPN, CDR2 SVGIG (reference sequence). The repertoire was sequenced with immunoSEQ multiplex PCR; TCRdb's copy has only in-frame clones and lacks some. The sample holds over 250,000 clones, 89% seen once. V usage is TRBV30 and J usage is TRBJ1-1; D unclear. The sequence derives from a woman aged 55-70 years who had recovered from COVID-19. Sequenced input: PBMCs or T cells enriched from blood (not recorded which). CDR3 residues: CAWSVRRGLHTEAFF. CDR3 nucleotide sequence: TGTGCCTGGAGTGTACGGAGAGGACTCCACACTGAAGCTTTCTTT.